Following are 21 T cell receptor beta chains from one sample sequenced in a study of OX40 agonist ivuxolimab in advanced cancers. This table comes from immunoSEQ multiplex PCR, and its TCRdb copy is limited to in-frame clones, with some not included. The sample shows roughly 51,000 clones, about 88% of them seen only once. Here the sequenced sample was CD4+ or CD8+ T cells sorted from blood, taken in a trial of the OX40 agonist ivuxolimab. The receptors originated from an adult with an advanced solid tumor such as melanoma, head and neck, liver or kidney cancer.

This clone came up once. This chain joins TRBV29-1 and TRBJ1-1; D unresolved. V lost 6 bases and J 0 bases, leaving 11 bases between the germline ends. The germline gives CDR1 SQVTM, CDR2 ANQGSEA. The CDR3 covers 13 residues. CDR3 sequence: CSVGNLMNTEAFF. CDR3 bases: TGCAGCGTGGGGAACTTAATGAACACTGAAGCTTTCTTT.

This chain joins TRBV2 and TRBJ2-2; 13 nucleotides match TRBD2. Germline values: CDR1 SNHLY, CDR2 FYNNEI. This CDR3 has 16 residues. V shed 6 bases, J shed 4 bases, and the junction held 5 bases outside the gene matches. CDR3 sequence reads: CASSRLAGGGTGELFF. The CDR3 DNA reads TGTGCCAGCAGCCGACTAGCGGGGGGCGGCACCGGGGAGCTGTTTTTT.

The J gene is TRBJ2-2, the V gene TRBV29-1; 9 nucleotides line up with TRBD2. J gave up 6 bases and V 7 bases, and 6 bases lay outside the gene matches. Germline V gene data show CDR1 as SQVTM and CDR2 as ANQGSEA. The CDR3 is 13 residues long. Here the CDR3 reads CSAMTSGPGELFF. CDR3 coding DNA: TGCAGCGCCATGACTAGCGGTCCCGGGGAGCTGTTTTTT.

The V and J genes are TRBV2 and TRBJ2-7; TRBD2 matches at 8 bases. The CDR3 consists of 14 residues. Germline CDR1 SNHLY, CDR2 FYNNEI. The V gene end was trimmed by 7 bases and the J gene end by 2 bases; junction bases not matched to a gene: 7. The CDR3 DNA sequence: TGTGCCAGCAACCCGGGAGCGGGGGCCTACGAGCAGTACTTC. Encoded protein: CASNPGAGAYEQYF.

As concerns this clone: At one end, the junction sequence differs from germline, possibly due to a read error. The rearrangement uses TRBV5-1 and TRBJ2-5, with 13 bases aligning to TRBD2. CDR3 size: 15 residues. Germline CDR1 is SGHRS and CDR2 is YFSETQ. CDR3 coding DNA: TGCGCCAGCACGCAGACTAGCGGGAGGAGGGAGACCCGGTACTTC. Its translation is CASTQTSGRRETRYF.

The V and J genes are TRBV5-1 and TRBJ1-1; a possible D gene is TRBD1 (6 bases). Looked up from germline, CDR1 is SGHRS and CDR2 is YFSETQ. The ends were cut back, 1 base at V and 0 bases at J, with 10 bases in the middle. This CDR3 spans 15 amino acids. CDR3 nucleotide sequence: TGCGCCAGCAGCTTGATGGGACAACTGAACACTGAAGCTTTCTTT. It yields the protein CASSLMGQLNTEAFF.

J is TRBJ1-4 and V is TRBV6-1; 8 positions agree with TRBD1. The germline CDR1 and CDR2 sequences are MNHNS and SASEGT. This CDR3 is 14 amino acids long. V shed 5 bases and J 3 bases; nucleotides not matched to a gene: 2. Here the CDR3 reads CASSQDRANEKLFF. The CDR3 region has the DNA TGTGCCAGCAGTCAGGACAGGGCTAATGAAAAACTGTTTTTT.

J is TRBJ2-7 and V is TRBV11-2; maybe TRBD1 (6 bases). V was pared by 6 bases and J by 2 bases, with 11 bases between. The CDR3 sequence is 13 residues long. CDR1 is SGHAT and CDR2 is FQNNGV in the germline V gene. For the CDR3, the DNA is TGTGCCAGCAGGACAGGTAGTACCTACGAGCAGTACTTC. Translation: CASRTGSTYEQYF.

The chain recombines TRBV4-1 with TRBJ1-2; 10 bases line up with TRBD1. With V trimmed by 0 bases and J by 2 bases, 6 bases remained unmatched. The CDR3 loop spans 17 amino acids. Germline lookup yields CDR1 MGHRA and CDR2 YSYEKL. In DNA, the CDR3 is TGCGCCAGCAGCCAAGATCGGAGGGGACAGGGGAACTATGGCTACACCTTC. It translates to CASSQDRRGQGNYGYTF.

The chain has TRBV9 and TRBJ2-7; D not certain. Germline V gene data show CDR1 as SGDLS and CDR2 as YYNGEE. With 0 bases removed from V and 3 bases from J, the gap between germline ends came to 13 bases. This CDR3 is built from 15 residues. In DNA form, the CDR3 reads TGTGCCAGCAGCGTAGCCGGTAGTACCGACTACGAGCAGTACTTC. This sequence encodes CASSVAGSTDYEQYF.

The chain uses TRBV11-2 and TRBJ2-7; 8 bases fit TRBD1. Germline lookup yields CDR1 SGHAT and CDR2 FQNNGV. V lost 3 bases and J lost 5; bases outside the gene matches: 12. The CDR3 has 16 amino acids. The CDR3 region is CASSLGTGPGHDEQYF. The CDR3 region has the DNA TGTGCCAGCAGCTTGGGGACAGGACCGGGACATGACGAGCAGTACTTC.

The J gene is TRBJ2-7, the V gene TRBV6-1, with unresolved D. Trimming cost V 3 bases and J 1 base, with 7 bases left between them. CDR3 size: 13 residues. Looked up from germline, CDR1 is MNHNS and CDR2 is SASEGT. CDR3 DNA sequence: TGTGCCAGCAGTGACGGCCTATCCTACGAGCAGTACTTC. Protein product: CASSDGLSYEQYF.

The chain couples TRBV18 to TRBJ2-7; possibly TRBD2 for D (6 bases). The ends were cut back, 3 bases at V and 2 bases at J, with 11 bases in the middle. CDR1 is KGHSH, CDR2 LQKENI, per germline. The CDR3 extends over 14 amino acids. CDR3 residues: CASSPLAEPYEQYF. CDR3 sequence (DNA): TGTGCCAGCTCACCTTTAGCGGAGCCCTACGAGCAGTACTTC.

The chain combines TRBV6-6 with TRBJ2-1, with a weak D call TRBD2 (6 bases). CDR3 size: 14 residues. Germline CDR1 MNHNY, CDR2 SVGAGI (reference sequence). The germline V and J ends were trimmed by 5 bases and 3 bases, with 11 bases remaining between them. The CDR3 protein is CASSRPGLYNEQFF. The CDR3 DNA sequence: TGTGCCAGCAGTCGCCCGGGACTCTACAATGAGCAGTTCTTC.

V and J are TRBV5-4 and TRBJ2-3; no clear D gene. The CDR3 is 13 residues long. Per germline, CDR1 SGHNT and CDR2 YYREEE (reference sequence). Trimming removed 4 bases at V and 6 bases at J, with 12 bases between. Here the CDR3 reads CASSSPSEDTQYF. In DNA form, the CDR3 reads TGTGCCAGCAGCAGCCCTAGTGAGGATACGCAGTATTTT.

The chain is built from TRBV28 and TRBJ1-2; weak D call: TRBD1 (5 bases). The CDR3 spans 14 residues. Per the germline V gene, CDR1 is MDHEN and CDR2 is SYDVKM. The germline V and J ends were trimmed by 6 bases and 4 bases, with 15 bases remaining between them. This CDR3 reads CASRFRGALYGYTF. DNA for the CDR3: TGTGCCAGCAGGTTTAGGGGCGCGCTCTATGGCTACACCTTC.

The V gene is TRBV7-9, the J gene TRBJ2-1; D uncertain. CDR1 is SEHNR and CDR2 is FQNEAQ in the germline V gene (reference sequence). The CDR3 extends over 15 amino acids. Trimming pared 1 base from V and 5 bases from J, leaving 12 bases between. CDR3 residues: CASSLGAGWDNEQFF. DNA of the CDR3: TGTGCCAGCAGCTTAGGGGCCGGGTGGGACAATGAGCAGTTCTTC.

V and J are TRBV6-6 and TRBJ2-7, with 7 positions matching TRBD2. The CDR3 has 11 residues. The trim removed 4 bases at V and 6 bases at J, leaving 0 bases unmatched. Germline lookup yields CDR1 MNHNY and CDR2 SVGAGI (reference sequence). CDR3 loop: CASSWGGEQYF. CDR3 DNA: TGTGCCAGCAGTTGGGGGGGCGAGCAGTACTTC.

CDR3: CASSLPGRATEETQYF. CDR3 DNA sequence: TGTGCCAGCAGCTTACCAGGCAGGGCGACGGAGGAGACCCAGTACTTC. V gene TRBV5-4 combines with J gene TRBJ2-5, with D possibly TRBD1 on 5 matching bases. The CDR3 has 16 residues. The V gene lost 2 bases and the J gene lost 5 bases, with 19 bases spanning the gap. The V gene's germline CDR1 is SGHNT and CDR2 YYREEE (reference sequence).

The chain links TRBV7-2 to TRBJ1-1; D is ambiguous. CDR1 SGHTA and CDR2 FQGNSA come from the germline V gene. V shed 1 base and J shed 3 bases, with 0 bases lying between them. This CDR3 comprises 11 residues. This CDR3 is CASSLDTEAFF. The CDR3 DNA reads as TGTGCCAGCAGCTTAGACACTGAAGCTTTCTTT.

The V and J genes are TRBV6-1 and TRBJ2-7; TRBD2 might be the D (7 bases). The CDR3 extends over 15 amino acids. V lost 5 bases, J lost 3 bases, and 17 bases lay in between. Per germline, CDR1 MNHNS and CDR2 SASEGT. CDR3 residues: CASSPVEGGGYEQYF. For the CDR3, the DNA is TGTGCCAGCAGTCCGGTCGAGGGAGGGGGCTACGAGCAGTACTTC.